The sample holds many counts of the clone carrying this T cell receptor beta chain. Its cognate antigen is unknown. These data are taken from a study of human T cells and chemical hapten exposure. Across the study: Variability of per-sample TCR yields stemmed mainly from small differences in pooled library volume.

General study findings and limits: TCRs above 1 in 1000 frequency stayed constant with DPC sensitization.

From whole blood left unfractionated, total RNA was extracted. What the library attached to individual cDNA molecules were unique molecular identifiers. In the original workflow: Samples held a median of around 96,000 TCRs, range roughly 20,000–750,000. TCRdb analysed the reads with MiXCR anew, one entry per CDR3 protein. The V and J calls, along with clone size, are taken from TCRdb and not from the paper's own processing. Of about 120,000 distinct CDR3 sequences listed, more than 8.5% were seen once; the top ten hold 1.1% to 1.5%. The TCR originated in a human donor in good health. Some clones in this sample may be carry-over from other donors' samples. The sample consisted of whole blood.

The CDR3 bases are TGTGCTAGTGGTCACACCGACAAGGCAGCTGGCTACACCTTC. Residues: CASGHTDKAAGYTF. The rearrangement links TRBV12-5 to TRBJ1-2; the D is unclear. CDR1 and CDR2 from the germline V gene are LGHNT and FRNRAP. V dropped 5 bases and J dropped 7 bases, with 17 bases sitting between them. This CDR3 has 14 residues. Together with reference TRBV12-5 and TRBJ1-2, the CDR3 gives the full variable domain: DARVTQTPRHKVTEMGQEVTMRCQPILGHNTVFWYRQTMMQGLELLAYFRNRAPLDDSGMPKDRFSAEMPDATLATLKIQPSEPRDSAVYFCASGHTDKAAGYTFGSGTRLTVV.